This T cell receptor beta chain originates from a study of blood T cell repertoires in COVID-19. Study as a whole: COVID-19 samples collected from the United States, Italy and Spain covered acute and convalescent phases. PBMCs, B-cell-depleted T cells, or T cells were the source of the cDNA or gDNA that made up the material.

CDR1 is LGHDT, CDR2 YNNKEL, per germline (reference sequence). The CDR3 runs to 14 residues. The V end lost 10 bases, the J end lost 0 bases, and 13 bases lay between the germline ends. Authors' processing steps: How many nucleated cells were present was estimated from reference gene primer amplification. Repertoires were generated with immunoSEQ multiplex PCR, while TCRdb's copy carries only in-frame clones and drops some. V and J calls plus clone size are reproduced from that table; the DNA served to infer D and trimming. The table records nearly 35,000 clones, 70% to 80% of them present only once.

This TCR came from a woman in her sixties with acute or convalescent COVID-19. The sequenced sample consisted of peripheral blood. The J gene is TRBJ1-3, the V gene TRBV3-1 (or the pseudogene TRBV3-2); D ambiguous. CDR3: CATTRANSGNTIYF. CDR3 in DNA: TGTGCCACGACACGCGCGAACTCTGGAAACACCATATATTTT.